This TCR beta chain was retrieved from a study of blood T cell repertoires in COVID-19. Across the study: Researchers got acute and convalescent COVID-19 samples from the United States, Italy and Spain. The cDNA or gDNA used as material had been derived from T cells, B-cell-depleted T cells, or PBMCs.

This clone was counted a few times. Original data processing: Reference gene primer amplification in the assay estimated nucleated cell counts. Sequencing was performed with immunoSEQ multiplex PCR; in TCRdb, only in-frame clones are kept and a portion is missing. That table gives V, J and clone size, and the DNA gave D and trimming. The sample yields more than 150,000 clones, roughly 86% seen once. Germline lookup yields CDR1 SGHAT and CDR2 FQNNGV. V dropped 2 bases and J dropped 10; count of bases not matched to a gene: 3. The CDR3 loop spans 14 amino acids. The sample comprised peripheral blood. This receptor was identified in a man aged 45 to 65 with active or convalescent COVID-19. The chain links TRBV11-2 to TRBJ2-1; 12 bases are shared with TRBD2. CDR3 in amino acids: CASSLTSGGREQFF. CDR3 in DNA: TGTGCCAGCAGCTTAACTAGCGGGGGGCGGGAGCAGTTCTTC.